This T cell receptor (beta chain) comes out of a study of T cell repertoires in cytomegalovirus infection. Background on the study: Public TCR beta signatures were indicative of both CMV infection and a matching HLA type. Findings and limits, study-wide: In two of eight donors, the top clonotype was HLA-C-restricted CMV-specific.

MiXCR, run by TCRdb on the reads, gives a single entry per CDR3 protein. The profile shows more than 400,000 distinct CDR3 sequences, approximately 26% of them singletons. A word on this clonotype: What it binds is not known.

The sequence came from a human donor in good health (CMV status not recorded). Some clones in this sample may be carry-over from other donors' samples. The sequencing sample was made of PBMCs.

CDR3 amino acids: CASSTGLAGALYNEQFF. CDR3 sequence (DNA): TGTGCCAGTAGTACCGGACTAGCGGGAGCACTCTACAATGAGCAGTTCTTC. The rearrangement links TRBV19 to TRBJ2-1, with 13 bases aligning to TRBD2. Germline values: CDR1 LNHDA, CDR2 SQIVND (reference sequence). The CDR3 runs to 17 residues. Trimming cost V 4 bases and J 3 bases; bases outside gene matches: 6. Full variable domain (remainder filled in from reference TRBV19 and TRBJ2-1): DGGITQSPKYLFRKEGQNVTLSCEQNLNHDAMYWYRQDPGQGLRLIYYSQIVNDFQKGDIAEGYSVSREKKESFPLTVTSAQKNPTAFYLCASSTGLAGALYNEQFFGPGTRLTVL.